The subject of this entry is one TCR beta chain. TCRdb's copy holds only in-frame clones and misses some; the assay was immunoSEQ multiplex PCR. In the table there are under 250,000 clones, roughly 85% of which are singletons. There are 15 residues in the CDR3. The V end lost 3 bases, the J end lost 9 bases, and 15 bases lay between the germline ends. The germline gives CDR1 MGHDK, CDR2 SYGVNS. The data are from a study of blood T cell repertoires in COVID-19. The clonotype originates from a woman aged 45 to 65 with acute COVID-19. Material for sequencing was PBMCs or T cells enriched from blood (not recorded which). The chain employs TRBV25-1 and TRBJ1-6; TRBD1 might be the D (6 bases). The CDR3 here is CASSEESQGISPLHF. CDR3 nucleotides: TGTGCCAGCAGTGAGGAAAGCCAGGGGATTTCACCCCTCCACTTT.